The 25 T cell receptor beta chains listed next were all sequenced from one sample in a study of response to subunit inactivated influenza vaccine. TCRdb independently ran MiXCR on the RT-PCR reads; one entry per CDR3 protein. This table holds fewer than 400,000 distinct CDR3 sequences, roughly a fifth found once. The source was PBMCs from blood, collected about 19 months after vaccination. The receptor source for this set is a man aged 50 to 69 who received an inactivated influenza vaccine.

This clonotype appeared a few times. This chain uses TRBV9 with TRBJ1-3; 12 bases are shared with TRBD1. The CDR3 runs to 15 residues. Germline CDR1 and CDR2: SGDLS and YYNGEE. V lost 3 bases, J lost 3 bases, and 1 base stayed unmatched. CDR3 region: CASSGDRGLGNTIYF. The CDR3 DNA is TGTGCCAGCAGCGGGGACAGGGGGCTTGGAAACACCATATATTTT. Drawing the rest from reference TRBV9 and TRBJ1-3, the complete variable domain is DSGVTQTPKHLITATGQRVTLRCSPRSGDLSVYWYQQSLDQGLQFLIQYYNGEERAKGNILERFSAQQFPDLHSELNLSSLELGDSALYFCASSGDRGLGNTIYFGEGSWLTVV.

This clonotype was detected only a few times. The chain uses TRBV28 and TRBJ1-3; possible D gene TRBD1, 5 bases. Germline CDR1 reads MDHEN; CDR2 reads SYDVKM. The CDR3 is made up of 15 amino acids. V was cut by 2 bases and J by 1 base, with 9 bases left in between. CDR3 loop: CASSLVPGSGNTIYF. The CDR3 nucleotides are TGTGCCAGCAGTTTAGTCCCAGGGTCTGGAAACACCATATATTTT.

The V and J genes are TRBV11-2 and TRBJ2-2; no clear D gene. Per the germline V gene, CDR1 is SGHAT and CDR2 is FQNNGV. The CDR3 contains 15 residues. V was cut by 5 bases and J by 6 bases, with 16 bases left in between. This chain's CDR3 is CASSATPRFSGELFF. The CDR3 bases are TGTGCCAGCAGCGCCACCCCCAGATTCTCCGGGGAGCTGTTTTTT. The entire variable domain, with the rest obtained from reference TRBV11-2 and TRBJ2-2, is as follows: EAGVAQSPRYKIIEKRQSVAFWCNPISGHATLYWYQQILGQGPKLLIQFQNNGVVDDSQLPKDRFSAERLKGVDSTLKIQPAKLEDSAVYLCASSATPRFSGELFFGEGSRLTVL.

This chain joins TRBV29-1 and TRBJ2-3; D may be TRBD2 (5 bases). Between the trimmed V and J ends, which lost 8 bases and 0 bases, there was a span of 21 bases. The CDR3 extends over 16 amino acids. In germline, CDR1 is SQVTM, CDR2 ANQGSEA. As DNA, the CDR3 is TGCAGCCTCACTAGAGACTCGTCAACTAGCACAGATACGCAGTATTTT. Translating gives CSLTRDSSTSTDTQYF.

The CDR3 reads CASSRGTTGTGSPYGYTF. Here the CDR3 DNA reads TGTGCCAGCAGCCGAGGAACCACCGGGACAGGTTCCCCCTATGGCTACACCTTC. The chain has TRBV3-1 and TRBJ1-2; 8 bases map to TRBD1. From germline, CDR1 is LGHDT and CDR2 YNNKEL (reference sequence). The CDR3 has 18 residues. Trimming removed 4 bases from V and 4 bases from J; junction bases left unmatched: 17.

This chain connects TRBV11-2 to TRBJ1-5; D is ambiguous. The CDR3 covers 13 residues. Per the germline V gene, CDR1 is SGHAT and CDR2 is FQNNGV. Trimming left V 2 bases short and J 1 base short, with 3 bases between. The CDR3 DNA reads as TGTGCCAGCAGCTTATGGAGCAATCAGCCCCAGCATTTT. This translates into CASSLWSNQPQHF. The whole variable domain, remainder taken from reference TRBV11-2 and TRBJ1-5, is EAGVAQSPRYKIIEKRQSVAFWCNPISGHATLYWYQQILGQGPKLLIQFQNNGVVDDSQLPKDRFSAERLKGVDSTLKIQPAKLEDSAVYLCASSLWSNQPQHFGDGTRLSIL.

The chain is built from TRBV7-2 and TRBJ1-1, with a tentative D call TRBD1 (5 bases). Trimming stripped 3 bases from V and 11 bases from J, with 10 bases between. Germline CDR1 reads SGHTA; CDR2 reads FQGNSA. This CDR3 comprises 11 residues. CDR3 region: CASSLEGSAFF. The CDR3 DNA sequence: TGTGCCAGCAGCTTGGAGGGGAGCGCTTTCTTT.

This sequence joins TRBV20-1 and TRBJ1-1; D call uncertain. V dropped 3 bases and J dropped 4 bases, with 9 bases sitting between them. The V gene's germline CDR1 is DFQATT and CDR2 SNEGSKA (reference sequence). This CDR3 region has 12 residues. The chain's CDR3 is CSASQPSTEAFF. The CDR3 DNA sequence: TGCAGTGCTAGCCAGCCGAGCACTGAAGCTTTCTTT.

This clonotype was counted between two and nine times. V gene TRBV20-1 combines with J gene TRBJ1-2, with D perhaps matching TRBD1 (5 bases). Trimming removed 5 bases at V and 14 bases at J, with 21 bases between. Looked up from germline, CDR1 is DFQATT and CDR2 is SNEGSKA (reference sequence). This CDR3 spans 12 amino acids. The CDR3 is CSAEGASSPGTF. In nucleotides, the CDR3 is TGCAGTGCTGAAGGGGCCTCTAGTCCAGGAACCTTC.

J is TRBJ2-1 and V is TRBV18; D is undetermined. The V and J ends lost 0 bases and 10 bases respectively, with 13 bases between them. Germline CDR1 KGHSH, CDR2 LQKENI. There are 14 residues in the CDR3. The CDR3 region is CASSPPTGSLEQFF. The CDR3 nucleotides read TGTGCCAGCTCACCACCTACCGGTAGCTTAGAGCAGTTCTTC. The complete variable domain, with remaining parts taken from reference TRBV18 and TRBJ2-1, reads NAGVMQNPRHLVRRRGQEARLRCSPMKGHSHVYWYRQLPEEGLKFMVYLQKENIIDESGMPKERFSAEFPKEGPSILRIQQVVRGDSAAYFCASSPPTGSLEQFFGPGTRLTVL.

The chain has TRBV7-2 and TRBJ1-1; D is undetermined. The CDR3 has 15 amino acids. The germline V gene encodes CDR1 SGHTA and CDR2 FQGNSA. With 2 bases removed from V and 1 base from J, the gap between germline ends came to 11 bases. CDR3 residues: CASSLRPGENTEAFF. The CDR3 region has the DNA TGTGCCAGCAGCTTACGGCCCGGCGAGAACACTGAAGCTTTCTTT.

The chain recombines TRBV19 with TRBJ2-3; 12 bases map to TRBD2. Germline CDR1 LNHDA, CDR2 SQIVND (reference sequence). V dropped 0 bases and J dropped 0; count of bases not matched to a gene: 1. This CDR3 comprises 17 residues. The CDR3 is CASSIDGLAGSTDTQYF. Written as DNA, the CDR3 is TGTGCCAGTAGTATAGATGGACTAGCGGGGAGCACAGATACGCAGTATTTT.

This clonotype has just a few counts. This rearrangement joins TRBV7-9 to TRBJ1-1; the D is unclear. CDR3 length equals 14 residues. Germline V CDR1 and CDR2: SEHNR, FQNEAQ (reference sequence). With 4 bases removed from V and 7 bases from J, the gap between germline ends came to 16 bases. The CDR3 spells CASSSDLTGIEAFF. As DNA, the CDR3 is TGTGCCAGCAGCTCGGACCTCACCGGGATTGAAGCTTTCTTT.

This chain connects TRBV6-5 to TRBJ2-1; D is unclear. The ends were cut back, 7 bases at V and 12 bases at J, with 13 bases in the middle. This CDR3 has 11 amino acids. The germline V gene has CDR1 MNHEY and CDR2 SVGAGI. CDR3 sequence: CASTVGAAQFF. The DNA of the CDR3 is TGTGCCAGCACCGTAGGAGCCGCGCAGTTCTTC.

This clonotype was seen many times. The chain has TRBV12-3 or TRBV12-4 and TRBJ1-2, with D uncertain. V lost 3 bases, J lost 0 bases, and 8 bases lay in between. CDR3 length: 14 residues. As DNA, the CDR3 is TGTGCCAGCAGTTTGGGCTCAGCTAACTATGGCTACACCTTC. Translating it yields CASSLGSANYGYTF.

There are many counts of this clonotype. The V and J genes are TRBV5-1 and TRBJ1-6; the D is unclear. The CDR3 is made up of 12 amino acids. Germline CDR1 and CDR2: SGHRS and YFSETQ. Deletions cut 6 bases from V and 6 bases from J, with 7 bases between. In DNA, the CDR3 is TGCGCCAGCACGGAGGGTAATTCACCCCTCCACTTT. Translating gives CASTEGNSPLHF.

This clonotype was counted ten times or more. The chain uses TRBV4-3 and TRBJ1-2; D is ambiguous. CDR1 is LGHNA and CDR2 is YSLEER in the germline V gene. Trimming took 0 bases from V and 7 from J, leaving 18 bases between them. The CDR3 is made up of 16 amino acids. DNA for the CDR3: TGCGCCAGCAGCCAAGACCGCGACGGAAGATGGGGTGGCTACACCTTC. Protein product: CASSQDRDGRWGGYTF.

The rearrangement links TRBV12-3 or TRBV12-4 to TRBJ2-1; a weak D match, TRBD2 (6 bases). V lost 0 bases and J 5 bases, leaving 11 bases between the germline ends. The CDR3 has 15 amino acids. In DNA, the CDR3 is TGTGCCAGCAGTTTAGCGGGAGGATGGAACAATGAGCAGTTCTTC. Its translation is CASSLAGGWNNEQFF.

This clonotype was detected many times. The V call is TRBV10-3, the J call TRBJ1-3, with 7 nucleotides matching TRBD1. CDR3 length: 15 amino acids. V lost 7 bases and J lost 0; bases outside the gene matches: 6. CDR1 ENHRY and CDR2 SYGVKD come from the germline V gene. CDR3: CAITAGGDSGNTIYF. In DNA, the CDR3 is TGTGCCATCACCGCAGGGGGGGACTCTGGAAACACCATATATTTT.

The rearrangement joins TRBV11-2 to TRBJ2-1; TRBD2 aligns across 8 bases. With 1 base clipped from V and 8 bases from J, the junction kept 4 bases outside the gene matches. The CDR3 totals 14 residues. Per germline, CDR1 SGHAT and CDR2 FQNNGV. CDR3 DNA sequence: TGTGCCAGCAGCTTAGGACTAGCGAGCGATGAGCAGTTCTTC. Its protein product is CASSLGLASDEQFF.

The chain joins TRBV20-1 to TRBJ1-5, with 9 bases fitting TRBD1. V shed 5 bases, J shed 0 bases, and the junction held 8 bases outside the gene matches. Germline V gives CDR1 DFQATT, CDR2 SNEGSKA (reference sequence). The CDR3 totals 16 residues. In DNA, the CDR3 is TGCAGTGCTGCCTGGACAGGGGCTAATAGCAATCAGCCCCAGCATTTT. Its protein product is CSAAWTGANSNQPQHF.

The rearrangement uses TRBV7-9 and TRBJ2-3; D gene unclear. There are 14 residues in the CDR3. CDR1 SEHNR and CDR2 FQNEAQ come from the germline V gene (reference sequence). With 5 bases removed from V and 2 bases from J, the gap between germline ends came to 11 bases. CDR3 region: CASSLTGFTDTQYF. As DNA, the CDR3 is TGTGCCAGCAGCCTGACCGGGTTCACAGATACGCAGTATTTT.

The V and J genes are TRBV7-9 and TRBJ1-3; D call uncertain. Trimming stripped 8 bases from V and 7 bases from J, with 9 bases between. Germline V gene lookup returns CDR1 SEHNR and CDR2 FQNEAQ (reference sequence). This CDR3 has 11 amino acids. The CDR3 is CASFGENTIYF. CDR3 in DNA: TGTGCCAGCTTCGGAGAGAACACCATATATTTT.

The chain couples TRBV30 to TRBJ1-6, with D perhaps TRBD1 (5 bases). Germline assignment: CDR1 GTSNPN and CDR2 SVGIG (reference sequence). The CDR3 is made up of 12 amino acids. Trimming shortened V by 5 bases and J by 9 bases, and 11 bases separated the two germline ends. DNA of the CDR3: TGTGCCTGGTCTAATAGGGGTTCACCCCTCCACTTT. Its translation: CAWSNRGSPLHF.

In its sample, this clonotype was seen a few times. The chain has TRBV9 and TRBJ1-1; TRBD1 matches at 7 bases. The junction had 7 bases not matched to a gene; V was cut back by 2 bases and J by 0 bases. This CDR3 comprises 16 residues. CDR1 is SGDLS and CDR2 is YYNGEE in the germline V gene. CDR3 amino acids: CASSVGQEVMNTEAFF. CDR3 in DNA: TGTGCCAGCAGCGTTGGACAGGAGGTGATGAACACTGAAGCTTTCTTT.